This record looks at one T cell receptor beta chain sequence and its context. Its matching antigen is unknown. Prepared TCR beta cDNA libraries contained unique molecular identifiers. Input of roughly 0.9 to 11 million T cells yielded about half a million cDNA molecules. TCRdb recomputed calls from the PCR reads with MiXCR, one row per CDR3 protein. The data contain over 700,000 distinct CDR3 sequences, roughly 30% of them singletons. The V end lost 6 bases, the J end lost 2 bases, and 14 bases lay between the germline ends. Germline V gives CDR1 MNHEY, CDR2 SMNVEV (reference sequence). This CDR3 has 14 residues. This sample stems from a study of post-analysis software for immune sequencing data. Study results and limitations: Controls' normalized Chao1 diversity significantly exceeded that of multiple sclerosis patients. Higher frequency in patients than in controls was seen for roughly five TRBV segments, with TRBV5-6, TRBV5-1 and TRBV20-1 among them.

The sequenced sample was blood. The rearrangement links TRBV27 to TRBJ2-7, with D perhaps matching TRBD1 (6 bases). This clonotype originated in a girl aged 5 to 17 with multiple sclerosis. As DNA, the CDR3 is TGTGCCAGCAGCCGATCCCAGGGGACCTACGAGCAGTACTTC. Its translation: CASSRSQGTYEQYF.